The clone carrying this TCR beta chain was detected a few times. Its target is unknown. This sample is part of a study of T cells after yellow fever vaccination. The CDR3 contains 14 residues. Germline CDR1 MNHEY, CDR2 SVGAGI. V gave up 5 bases and J gave up 0 bases, with 11 bases separating them. The study made its TCR cDNA through 5'RACE template switching. That step introduced a universal primer site along with UMIs. TCRdb processed the 5' RACE reads anew with MiXCR; each CDR3 protein has one entry. The sample holds some 500,000 distinct CDR3 sequences; approximately 12% are singletons and the top ten take around 15%. Points from the study as a whole: The CD4 compartment and the CD8 compartment contained a small share of clonotypes in common.

Material: PBMCs, obtained on the day of the yellow fever booster vaccination. This TCR came from a man younger than 40 who received the YFV17D yellow fever vaccine. The gene calls are TRBV6-5 and TRBJ2-7; D may correspond to TRBD1 or TRBD2 (5 bases each). The CDR3 sequence is CASSNRDGSYEQYF. Here the CDR3 DNA reads TGTGCCAGCAGTAACCGGGACGGCTCCTACGAGCAGTACTTC.